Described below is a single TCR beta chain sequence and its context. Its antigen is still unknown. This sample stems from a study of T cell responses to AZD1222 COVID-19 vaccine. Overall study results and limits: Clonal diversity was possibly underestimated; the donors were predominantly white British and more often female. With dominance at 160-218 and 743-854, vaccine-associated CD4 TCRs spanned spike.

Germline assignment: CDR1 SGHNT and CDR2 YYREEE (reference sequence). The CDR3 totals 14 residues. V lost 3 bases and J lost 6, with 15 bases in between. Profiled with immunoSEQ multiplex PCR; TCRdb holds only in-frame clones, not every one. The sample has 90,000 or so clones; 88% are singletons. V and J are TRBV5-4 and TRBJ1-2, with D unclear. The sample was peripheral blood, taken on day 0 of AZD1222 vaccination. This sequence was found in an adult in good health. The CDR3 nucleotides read TGTGCCAGCAGCTCTGAACATTCATCGAATGGCTACACCTTC. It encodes CASSSEHSSNGYTF.